Following are 4 T cell receptor beta chains from one sample sequenced in a study of T cell changes during pregnancy in multiple sclerosis. The assay was immunoSEQ multiplex PCR, and TCRdb's table has in-frame clones only and misses some. The sample holds about 69,000 clones, 90% to 95% seen once. The material was CD4+ T cells from peripheral blood mononuclear cells, obtained in the third trimester of pregnancy. These receptors were collected from a female donor in good health, enrolled as a control in a pregnancy study.

This clone was picked up one time. The chain has TRBV15 and TRBJ2-2; tentatively, D is TRBD1 (6 bases). V lost 8 bases to trimming and J lost 4 bases, with 17 bases between them. This CDR3 is 15 amino acids long. Germline-derived CDR1 and CDR2 are LNHNV and YYDKDF (reference sequence). This CDR3 is CATALDRPSTGELFF. The CDR3, as DNA: TGTGCCACCGCCCTAGACAGGCCCTCCACCGGGGAGCTGTTTTTT.

This chain uses TRBV7-9 with TRBJ2-3; D call uncertain. The germline CDR1 and CDR2 sequences are SEHNR and FQNEAQ (reference sequence). The CDR3 loop spans 12 amino acids. The ends were cut back, 8 bases at V and 7 bases at J, with 13 bases in the middle. The CDR3 bases are TGTGCCAGCGGCTCGTTTGTAAATACGCAGTATTTT. Translated: CASGSFVNTQYF.

The CDR3 DNA reads TGTGCCAGCAGTAAAATCTCAGGGGAAGGCTACACCTTC. This codes for CASSKISGEGYTF. The rearrangement uses TRBV7-3 and TRBJ1-2; tentative D call: TRBD1 (6 bases). V was trimmed by 6 bases and J by 8 bases, leaving 16 bases between them. In germline, CDR1 is SGHTA, CDR2 FQGTGA. This CDR3 has 13 amino acids.

The chain is built from TRBV11-3 and TRBJ2-3; the D gene is possibly TRBD2 (5 bases). With 7 bases removed from V and 4 bases from J, the gap between germline ends came to 6 bases. The CDR3 is 11 residues long. CDR1 is SGHNT, CDR2 YENEEA, per germline. The CDR3 region has the DNA TGTGCCAGCAAGAGGGCAGATACGCAGTATTTT. It translates to CASKRADTQYF.